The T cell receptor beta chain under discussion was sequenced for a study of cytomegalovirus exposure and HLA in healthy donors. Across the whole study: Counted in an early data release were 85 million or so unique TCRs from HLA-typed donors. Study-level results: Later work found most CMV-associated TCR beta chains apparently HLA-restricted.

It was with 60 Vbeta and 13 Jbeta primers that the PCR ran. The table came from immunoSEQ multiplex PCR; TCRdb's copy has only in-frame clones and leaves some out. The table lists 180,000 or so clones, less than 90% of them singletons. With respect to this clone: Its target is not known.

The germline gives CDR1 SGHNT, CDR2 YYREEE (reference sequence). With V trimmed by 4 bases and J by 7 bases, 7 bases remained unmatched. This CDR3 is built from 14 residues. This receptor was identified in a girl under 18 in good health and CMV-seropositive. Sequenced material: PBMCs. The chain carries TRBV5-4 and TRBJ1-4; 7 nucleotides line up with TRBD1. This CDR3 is CASSQDRRSEKLFF. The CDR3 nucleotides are TGTGCCAGCAGCCAGGACAGGAGGAGTGAAAAACTGTTTTTT. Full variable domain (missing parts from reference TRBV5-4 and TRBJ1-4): ETGVTQSPTHLIKTRGQQVTLRCSSQSGHNTVSWYQQALGQGPQFIFQYYREEENGRGNFPPRFSGLQFPNYSSELNVNALELDDSALYLCASSQDRRSEKLFFGSGTQLSVL.